The clone carrying this T cell receptor beta chain was observed at least ten times. Its antigen is unknown. Investigators prepared the TCR beta libraries by applying iRepertoire HTBI primers and Arm-PCR of CDR3 regions. TCRdb re-called the multiplex PCR reads through MiXCR, storing one row per CDR3 protein. The table lists 450,000 to 600,000 distinct CDR3 sequences, roughly 16% of them singletons. Time point reported: newly diagnosed GD, antithyroid drugs for less than 3 months. Isolated PBMC RNA provided the starting material for the TCR library. Tubes containing EDTA received 8 to 9.5 milliliters of drawn peripheral blood. The data originate from a study of regulatory T cells in long-lasting Graves disease. Study-wide points: TCR diversity was lower in persistent than newly diagnosed Graves' disease.

This sample was also put to use in a study of T cells in Graves' hyperthyroidism and ophthalmopathy. That source reports: Ophthalmopathy, as predicted by the model, came a median about seven months after the prediction.

The TCR comes from a middle-aged man with Graves disease. This specimen was peripheral blood mononuclear cells (PBMCs), taken at new diagnosis, from a patient treated with antithyroid drugs.

CDR3 DNA: TGTGCCAGCAGCCAAACTACAGGGATCGCTGGCTACACCTTC. Translation: CASSQTTGIAGYTF. The gene calls are TRBV3-1 and TRBJ1-2; D may be TRBD1 (6 bases). The CDR3 has 14 amino acids. Germline CDR1 and CDR2: LGHDT and YNNKEL (reference sequence). V lost 2 bases to trimming and J lost 7 bases, with 14 bases between them.